Sequencing of this T cell receptor beta chain was carried out in a study of blood T cells in healthy people across ages. A second PCR of roughly 7 to 11 cycles used a sample-barcoded 5' primer and a J-beta primer mix. Each CDR3 protein is one row after TCRdb ran MiXCR on the 5' RACE reads. The table records about 620,000 distinct CDR3 sequences, under 25% of them present only once. This clonotype showed up just a few times. The length of the CDR3 is 15 residues. V was trimmed by 6 bases and J by 1 base, leaving 15 bases between them. The origin of this receptor is a man aged 65 to 79 in good health. The V gene is TRBV12-3 or TRBV12-4, the J gene TRBJ2-5; maybe TRBD1 (7 bases). Input material: blood. The CDR3 loop reads CASSPGGTVQETQYF. The CDR3 region has the DNA TGTGCCAGCAGCCCAGGGGGGACGGTCCAAGAGACCCAGTACTTC.